The 15 T cell receptor beta chains below were found in one sample sequenced in a study of cytomegalovirus exposure and HLA in healthy donors. PCR employed 60 Vbeta and 13 Jbeta primers. Profiling relied on immunoSEQ multiplex PCR, and the TCRdb table lists in-frame clones only, not all of them. Here the sample spans approximately 190,000 clones, about 83% being singletons. Sequencing used PBMCs. The receptors derive from a woman in her 30s in good health and CMV-seropositive.

Comments on this clone: The junction departs from the called germline gene at one end, perhaps through a read error. This rearrangement joins TRBV7-9 to TRBJ2-4, with D unresolved. This CDR3 has 12 amino acids. Germline CDR1 SEHNR, CDR2 FQNEAQ (reference sequence). For the CDR3, the DNA is TGTTCCAGCCACGGAGCCAAAAACATTCAGTACTTC. Protein product: CSSHGAKNIQYF.

The chain is built from TRBV5-4 and TRBJ1-3, with a weak D call TRBD1 (5 bases). The CDR3 runs to 15 residues. Trimming cost V 5 bases and J 0 bases, with 12 bases left between them. Looked up from germline, CDR1 is SGHNT and CDR2 is YYREEE (reference sequence). CDR3 region: CASSKGASSGNTIYF. The CDR3 nucleotides read TGTGCCAGCAGTAAAGGGGCGAGCTCTGGAAACACCATATATTTT.

This clone appeared once. This chain links TRBV4-1 with TRBJ1-3; unclear D gene. Looked up from germline, CDR1 is MGHRA and CDR2 is YSYEKL. The CDR3 has 14 residues. Deletions cut 7 bases from V and 0 bases from J, with 10 bases between. The CDR3: CASTPVLSGNTIYF. CDR3 nucleotides: TGCGCCAGCACGCCGGTCCTCTCTGGAAACACCATATATTTT.

This chain connects TRBV10-1 to TRBJ2-3; D not certain. Germline lookup yields CDR1 WNHNN and CDR2 SYGVQD (reference sequence). The CDR3 consists of 14 residues. V lost 3 bases, J lost 0 bases, and 7 bases lay in between. The CDR3 reads CASSDLGSTDTQYF. In DNA, the CDR3 is TGCGCCAGCAGTGATCTAGGTAGCACAGATACGCAGTATTTT.

The V and J genes are TRBV4-3 and TRBJ2-1; no clear D. This CDR3 region has 15 residues. Germline assignment: CDR1 LGHNA and CDR2 YSLEER. V lost 0 bases, J lost 10 bases, and 16 bases lay in between. CDR3 in DNA: TGCGCCAGCAGCCAAGATGCGACTCGTCCCCAGGAGCAGTTCTTC. Encoded protein: CASSQDATRPQEQFF.

In DNA, the CDR3 is TGCGCCAGCAGTGAGTCGACTAGCGTTGAGCAGTTCTTC. This translates into CASSESTSVEQFF. J is TRBJ2-1 and V is TRBV10-1, with 8 bases that match TRBD2. Germline V gene data show CDR1 as WNHNN and CDR2 as SYGVQD (reference sequence). V lost 0 bases to trimming and J lost 9 bases; unmatched junction nucleotides: 1. This CDR3 region has 13 residues.

The chain combines TRBV9 with TRBJ1-2; D gene uncertain. Germline V lookup: CDR1 SGDLS, CDR2 YYNGEE. The germline V and J ends were trimmed by 0 bases and 7 bases, with 10 bases remaining between them. The CDR3 runs 13 residues. The CDR3 DNA reads TGTGCCAGCAGCGTAGTGGATGAGGGTGGCTACACCTTC. Translating gives CASSVVDEGGYTF. The complete variable domain, with remaining parts taken from reference TRBV9 and TRBJ1-2, reads DSGVTQTPKHLITATGQRVTLRCSPRSGDLSVYWYQQSLDQGLQFLIQYYNGEERAKGNILERFSAQQFPDLHSELNLSSLELGDSALYFCASSVVDEGGYTFGSGTRLTVV.

The V and J genes are TRBV19 and TRBJ1-3; TRBD1 agrees at 8 bases. Germline CDR1 is LNHDA and CDR2 is SQIVND (reference sequence). V trimming: 4 bases; J trimming: 2 bases; junction bases outside the gene matches: 4. This CDR3 is 15 amino acids long. The CDR3 nucleotides read TGTGCCAGTAGTACGGAGACAGGGGCTGGAAACACCATATATTTT. Translated: CASSTETGAGNTIYF.

This clone is a singleton in its sample. This rearrangement joins TRBV5-1 to TRBJ1-1; possibly TRBD1 for D (5 bases). This CDR3 has 14 amino acids. V lost 2 bases and J 3 bases, leaving 11 bases between the germline ends. Germline V gene data show CDR1 as SGHRS and CDR2 as YFSETQ. The CDR3 nucleotides read TGCGCCAGCAGCTTAATAGGGGCTGACACTGAAGCTTTCTTT. This codes for CASSLIGADTEAFF. Full variable domain (remainder filled in from reference TRBV5-1 and TRBJ1-1): KAGVTQTPRYLIKTRGQQVTLSCSPISGHRSVSWYQQTPGQGLQFLFEYFSETQRNKGNFPGRFSGRQFSNSRSEMNVSTLELGDSALYLCASSLIGADTEAFFGQGTRLTVV.

This clone was counted once. The chain combines TRBV28 with TRBJ2-3; D is undetermined. Germline V lookup: CDR1 MDHEN, CDR2 SYDVKM. The V end was cut by 4 bases, the J end by 2 bases, with 10 bases between. CDR3 length equals 14 residues. CDR3 coding DNA: TGTGCCAGCAGTTGGCAGGCCTACACAGATACGCAGTATTTT. Its protein is CASSWQAYTDTQYF.

J is TRBJ2-6 and V is TRBV19, with D perhaps matching TRBD1 (6 bases). Germline CDR1 LNHDA, CDR2 SQIVND (reference sequence). The V end was cut by 2 bases, the J end by 0 bases, with 8 bases between. This CDR3 has 16 amino acids. CDR3 amino acids: CASSIPQGSGANVLTF. The CDR3 region has the DNA TGTGCCAGTAGTATACCACAGGGCTCTGGGGCCAACGTCCTGACTTTC.

The gene calls are TRBV6-4 and TRBJ2-2; 7 nucleotides agree with TRBD2. After removal of 6 bases from V and 0 bases from J, the junction contained 7 bases not matched to a gene. This CDR3 has 16 residues. Per the germline V gene, CDR1 is MRHNA and CDR2 is SNTAGT. CDR3 sequence: CASSAREGSNTGELFF. Written as DNA, the CDR3 is TGTGCCAGCAGCGCCAGGGAGGGGTCGAACACCGGGGAGCTGTTTTTT.

The chain uses TRBV4-1 and TRBJ2-1, with TRBD1 as a possible D gene (5 bases). CDR3 length: 17 amino acids. Trimming took 4 bases from V and 5 from J, leaving 21 bases between them. Germline CDR1 MGHRA, CDR2 YSYEKL. CDR3 DNA sequence: TGCGCCAGCAGCCCATTAGGGCAGGGCGACAGAAACAATGAGCAGTTCTTC. Residues: CASSPLGQGDRNNEQFF.

This clone was observed a handful of times. The chain has TRBV7-6 and TRBJ2-1; the match to TRBD2 covers 8 bases. The V gene end was trimmed by 0 bases and the J gene end by 4 bases; junction bases not matched to a gene: 17. The CDR3 length is 20 residues. Germline V gene data show CDR1 as SGHVS and CDR2 as FNYEAQ. The CDR3 here is CASSLAEPLTIAGPYNEQFF. For the CDR3, the DNA is TGTGCCAGCAGCTTAGCAGAGCCCCTAACCATAGCGGGGCCGTACAATGAGCAGTTCTTC.

This clone was observed a single time. This sequence joins TRBV13 and TRBJ1-1; 8 bases are shared with TRBD1. V dropped 7 bases and J dropped 1; count of bases not matched to a gene: 5. The CDR3 totals 14 residues. Germline values: CDR1 PRHDT, CDR2 FYEKMQ (reference sequence). The chain's CDR3 is CASTAQGENTEAFF. Here the CDR3 DNA reads TGTGCCAGCACCGCACAGGGGGAGAACACTGAAGCTTTCTTT.